The 20 T cell receptor beta chains in this list originate from one sample, sequenced in a study of blood T cell repertoires in COVID-19. The protocol was immunoSEQ multiplex PCR, while the TCRdb copy is restricted to in-frame clones and leaves out a portion. The sample records approximately 300,000 clones, 90% being singletons. Sequenced sample: peripheral blood. These receptors originate from a young woman with COVID-19, enrolled during active disease.

The CDR3 region is CSASAVMAGGSEQFF. CDR3 DNA sequence: TGCAGTGCTAGTGCTGTTATGGCGGGAGGGAGTGAGCAGTTCTTC. V is TRBV20-1 and J is TRBJ2-1; 9 nucleotides match TRBD2. Germline V lookup: CDR1 DFQATT, CDR2 SNEGSKA (reference sequence). The V and J ends lost 3 bases and 9 bases, in that order; junction bases with no gene match: 12. This CDR3 is 15 amino acids long.

The count of this clone is one. V gene TRBV24-1 combines with J gene TRBJ2-7; D call uncertain. Looked up from germline, CDR1 is KGHDR and CDR2 is SFDVKD. The V gene lost 5 bases and the J gene lost 5 bases, with 12 bases spanning the gap. There are 13 residues in the CDR3. The CDR3 coding sequence is TGTGCCACCAGTGGGCCCAACAGAGACGAGCAGTACTTC. As protein: CATSGPNRDEQYF.

The rearrangement links TRBV11-2 to TRBJ1-2; TRBD1 matches at 8 bases. Germline loops: CDR1 SGHAT, CDR2 FQNNGV. The CDR3 spans 17 residues. J lost 8 bases, V lost 1 base, and 15 bases had no gene match. The CDR3 loop is CASSLARSLTGVRGYTF. The CDR3 nucleotides are TGTGCCAGCAGCTTAGCCCGCTCCCTGACAGGGGTTAGAGGCTACACCTTC.

The chain links TRBV7-3 to TRBJ1-1; tentative D call: TRBD1 (5 bases). The V gene's germline CDR1 is SGHTA and CDR2 FQGTGA. V dropped 2 bases and J dropped 4 bases, with 8 bases sitting between them. CDR3 length equals 13 residues. The chain's CDR3 is CASSLSGVTEAFF. CDR3 nucleotides: TGTGCCAGCAGCTTATCGGGGGTCACTGAAGCTTTCTTT.

This clone was recorded only once. This chain links TRBV19 with TRBJ2-2; 8 bases are shared with TRBD1. The trim removed 2 bases at V and 7 bases at J, leaving 15 bases unmatched. The CDR3 loop spans 18 amino acids. Germline V gene data show CDR1 as LNHDA and CDR2 as SQIVND (reference sequence). CDR3: CASSIFGGRGRGGGELFF. CDR3 DNA: TGTGCCAGTAGTATATTCGGTGGCAGGGGGCGCGGTGGCGGGGAGCTGTTTTTT.

V gene TRBV5-1 combines with J gene TRBJ2-2; tentative D call: TRBD2 (5 bases). V gave up 0 bases and J gave up 1 base, with 7 bases separating them. This CDR3 comprises 15 residues. CDR1 and CDR2 from the germline V gene are SGHRS and YFSETQ. The CDR3 nucleotides read TGCGCCAGCAGCTTGGTTAGCGTGAACACCGGGGAGCTGTTTTTT. It codes for CASSLVSVNTGELFF. The whole variable domain, remainder taken from reference TRBV5-1 and TRBJ2-2, is KAGVTQTPRYLIKTRGQQVTLSCSPISGHRSVSWYQQTPGQGLQFLFEYFSETQRNKGNFPGRFSGRQFSNSRSEMNVSTLELGDSALYLCASSLVSVNTGELFFGEGSRLTVL.

This clone was counted once. The chain employs TRBV29-1 and TRBJ1-1; D perhaps matches TRBD1 (6 bases). The CDR3 sequence is 15 residues long. V lost 7 bases to trimming and J lost 3 bases, with 21 bases between them. Germline loops: CDR1 SQVTM, CDR2 ANQGSEA. CDR3 amino acids: CSACRSAGEYTEAFF. In DNA, the CDR3 is TGCAGCGCTTGTAGGTCTGCAGGGGAGTACACTGAAGCTTTCTTT.

This chain uses TRBV18 with TRBJ2-1; D not resolved. Trimming took 3 bases from V and 4 from J, leaving 10 bases between them. Germline V CDR1 and CDR2: KGHSH, LQKENI. This CDR3 region has 14 residues. CDR3 residues: CASSPLRVYNEQFF. The DNA for the CDR3 is TGTGCCAGCTCACCGCTTCGGGTTTACAATGAGCAGTTCTTC.

The chain uses TRBV4-2 and TRBJ2-1; TRBD1 might be the D (6 bases). V lost 0 bases and J 9 bases, leaving 12 bases between the germline ends. The CDR3 extends over 14 amino acids. The germline gives CDR1 LGHNA, CDR2 YNFKEQ. CDR3 nucleotides: TGTGCCAGCAGCCAAGATGGGGGCTGGGGTGAGCAGTTCTTC. This gives the protein CASSQDGGWGEQFF.

The V gene is TRBV19, the J gene TRBJ1-2; the D gene is possibly TRBD1 (6 bases). The length of the CDR3 is 14 residues. Germline V gene data show CDR1 as LNHDA and CDR2 as SQIVND (reference sequence). V lost 6 bases and J lost 4, with 15 bases in between. The CDR3, as DNA: TGTGCCAGTAGGGACAGATCCAAACTCTATGGCTACACCTTC. Translated: CASRDRSKLYGYTF. Full variable domain (rest looked up from reference TRBV19 and TRBJ1-2): DGGITQSPKYLFRKEGQNVTLSCEQNLNHDAMYWYRQDPGQGLRLIYYSQIVNDFQKGDIAEGYSVSREKKESFPLTVTSAQKNPTAFYLCASRDRSKLYGYTFGSGTRLTVV.

The gene calls are TRBV2 and TRBJ1-6; D might be TRBD1 (6 bases). Germline values: CDR1 SNHLY, CDR2 FYNNEI. This CDR3 region has 14 residues. V was trimmed by 6 bases and J by 7 bases, leaving 13 bases between them. CDR3 amino acids: CASRLDSGNSPLHF. The DNA for the CDR3 is TGTGCCAGCAGGTTGGACAGTGGGAATTCACCCCTCCACTTT.

J is TRBJ2-7 and V is TRBV27; D is possibly TRBD1 (6 bases). Trimming removed 2 bases at V and 2 bases at J, with 10 bases between. Per germline, CDR1 MNHEY and CDR2 SMNVEV (reference sequence). The CDR3 contains 14 residues. The CDR3 spells CASSLRGITYEQYF. As DNA, the CDR3 is TGTGCCAGCAGTTTAAGGGGGATCACCTACGAGCAGTACTTC.

V gene TRBV4-2 combines with J gene TRBJ1-1; D uncertain. Germline assignment: CDR1 LGHNA and CDR2 YNFKEQ. Trimming removed 0 bases at V and 1 base at J, with 6 bases between. This CDR3 comprises 14 residues. The CDR3 protein is CASSQDAGNTEAFF. As DNA, the CDR3 is TGTGCCAGCAGCCAAGATGCCGGGAACACTGAAGCTTTCTTT.

The gene calls are TRBV9 and TRBJ2-7, with TRBD1 identical over 7 bases. Germline V gives CDR1 SGDLS, CDR2 YYNGEE. This CDR3 is 16 amino acids long. The junction had 14 bases not matched to a gene; V was cut back by 2 bases and J by 6 bases. Written as DNA, the CDR3 is TGTGCCAGCAGCGTCGCCCTGGACAGGAAGGAATCCGAGCAGTACTTC. Its protein is CASSVALDRKESEQYF. The variable domain in full, with the rest retrieved from reference TRBV9 and TRBJ2-7, is DSGVTQTPKHLITATGQRVTLRCSPRSGDLSVYWYQQSLDQGLQFLIQYYNGEERAKGNILERFSAQQFPDLHSELNLSSLELGDSALYFCASSVALDRKESEQYFGPGTRLTVT.

The V call is TRBV2, the J call TRBJ2-2; TRBD1 matches 9 bases. CDR3 length equals 16 residues. The germline V gene encodes CDR1 SNHLY and CDR2 FYNNEI. V shed 4 bases and J 1 base; nucleotides not matched to a gene: 4. DNA for the CDR3: TGTGCCAGCAGTGGAGGACAGGGGTTGAACACCGGGGAGCTGTTTTTT. Translated: CASSGGQGLNTGELFF. The full variable domain, rest sourced from reference TRBV2 and TRBJ2-2, is EPEVTQTPSHQVTQMGQEVILRCVPISNHLYFYWYRQILGQKVEFLVSFYNNEISEKSEIFDDQFSVERPDGSNFTLKIRSTKLEDSAMYFCASSGGQGLNTGELFFGEGSRLTVL.

The chain has TRBV21-1 and TRBJ1-5; the table names TRBD1, a call not compared with the DNA. TRBV21-1 is flagged as a pseudogene. This CDR3 comprises 16 residues. This CDR3 is CASSKRRTGLDQPQHF. CDR3 DNA: TGTGCCAGCAGCAAAAGGAGGACAGGCCTGGATCAGCCCCAGCATTTT.

The DNA for the CDR3 is TGTGCCAGCAGTTGGTTTCTAGGCGGAAATTCACCCCTCCACTTT. Its protein is CASSWFLGGNSPLHF. The chain has TRBV6-2 or TRBV6-3 and TRBJ1-6; the D is unclear. The CDR3 is made up of 15 amino acids. Germline V lookup: CDR1 MNHEY, CDR2 SVGEGT. V was trimmed by 4 bases and J by 7 bases, leaving 14 bases between them.

The CDR3 reads CASSLDREDYGYTF. In DNA form, the CDR3 reads TGTGCCAGCTCACTTGACAGGGAGGACTATGGCTACACCTTC. The rearrangement joins TRBV18 to TRBJ1-2; 7 bases are a match to TRBD1. Trimming at V came to 4 bases and at J to 3 bases, leaving 5 bases not matched to a gene. The CDR3 loop spans 14 amino acids. The germline V gene encodes CDR1 KGHSH and CDR2 LQKENI.

This CDR3 is CASGGVGINQPQHF. The CDR3, as DNA: TGTGCCAGCGGGGGCGTGGGCATTAATCAGCCCCAGCATTTT. This chain uses TRBV25-1 with TRBJ1-5, with D possibly being TRBD1 (6 bases). Germline CDR1 MGHDK, CDR2 SYGVNS. The germline V and J ends were trimmed by 8 bases and 4 bases, with 15 bases remaining between them. The CDR3 runs 14 residues.

The rearrangement links TRBV11-2 to TRBJ2-7; 9 bases agree with TRBD2. The CDR3 sequence is 15 residues long. Germline V CDR1 and CDR2: SGHAT, FQNNGV. With V trimmed by 5 bases and J by 2 bases, 7 bases remained unmatched. As DNA, the CDR3 is TGTGCCAGCAGCACGAATAGCGGGAGTGCCTACGAGCAGTACTTC. Its protein product is CASSTNSGSAYEQYF.